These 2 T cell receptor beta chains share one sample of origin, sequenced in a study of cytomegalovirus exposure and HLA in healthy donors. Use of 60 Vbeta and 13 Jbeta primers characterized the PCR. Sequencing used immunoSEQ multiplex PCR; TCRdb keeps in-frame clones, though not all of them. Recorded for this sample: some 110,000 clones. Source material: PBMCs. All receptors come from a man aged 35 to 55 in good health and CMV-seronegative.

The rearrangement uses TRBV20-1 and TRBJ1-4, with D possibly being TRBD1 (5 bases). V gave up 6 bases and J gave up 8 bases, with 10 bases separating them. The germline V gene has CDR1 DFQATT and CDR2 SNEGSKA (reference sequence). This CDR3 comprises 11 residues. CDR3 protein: CSAGTGEKLFF. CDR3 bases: TGCAGTGCCGGAACAGGAGAAAAACTGTTTTTT.

CDR3 residues: CASSADFNSYEQYF. For the CDR3, the DNA is TGTGCCAGCAGCGCCGACTTCAATTCCTACGAGCAGTACTTC. The chain joins TRBV6-5 to TRBJ2-7; no reliable D call. The germline CDR1 and CDR2 sequences are MNHEY and SVGAGI. The ends were cut back, 6 bases at V and 1 base at J, with 13 bases in the middle. CDR3 length equals 14 residues.